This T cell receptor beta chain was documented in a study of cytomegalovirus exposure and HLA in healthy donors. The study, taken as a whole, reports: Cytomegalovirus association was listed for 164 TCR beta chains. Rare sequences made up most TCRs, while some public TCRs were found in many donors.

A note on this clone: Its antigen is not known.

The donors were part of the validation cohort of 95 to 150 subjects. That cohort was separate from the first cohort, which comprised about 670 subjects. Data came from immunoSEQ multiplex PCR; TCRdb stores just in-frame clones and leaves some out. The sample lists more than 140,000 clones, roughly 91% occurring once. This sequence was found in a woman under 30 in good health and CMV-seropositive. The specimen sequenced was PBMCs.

In DNA form, the CDR3 reads TGTGCCAGCAGCGCACAGGGATACCGGGAGACCCAGTACTTC. Amino acid sequence: CASSAQGYRETQYF. The rearrangement uses TRBV7-2 and TRBJ2-5; D may be TRBD1 (6 bases). Trimming left V 5 bases short and J 5 bases short, with 15 bases between. In germline, CDR1 is SGHTA, CDR2 FQGNSA. The CDR3 spans 14 residues.